This TCR beta chain derives from a study of control samples from healthy donors and cancer patients. Sequencing used immunoSEQ multiplex PCR; TCRdb keeps in-frame clones, though not all of them. The profile shows roughly 88,000 clones, 90% to 95% of them singletons. V lost 2 bases and J 8 bases, leaving 12 bases between the germline ends. The CDR3 is made up of 13 amino acids. Germline CDR1 is SGHDN and CDR2 is FVKESK. Material: blood. V and J are TRBV14 and TRBJ1-2; D unclear. The TCR comes from a woman in her twenties or thirties in good health. The CDR3 DNA follows: TGTGCCAGCAGCCAAAGCAGGACCGGCGGCTACACCTTC. It codes for CASSQSRTGGYTF.